These 17 T cell receptor beta chains share one sample of origin, sequenced in a study of CD8 T cells in Susac syndrome. Reverse transcription of roughly 0.5 to 1 ug RNA used random hexamers. TCRdb re-derived calls from the immunoSEQ multiplex PCR reads in MiXCR, one entry per CDR3 protein. The data hold hundreds of thousands of distinct CDR3 sequences, with approximately 85% observed a single time. Sequenced input: CD8+ T cells from PBMCs. The receptor source for this set is a human donor with multiple sclerosis.

The chain uses TRBV29-1 and TRBJ2-7; 10 nucleotides align to TRBD2. This CDR3 spans 12 amino acids. CDR1 and CDR2 from the germline V gene are SQVTM and ANQGSEA. The J segment lost 7 bases and the V segment lost 5 bases, leaving 5 bases of the junction unmatched. The CDR3 DNA sequence: TGCAGCGTTCTAGCGGGAGAGGGGGAGCAGTACTTC. It encodes CSVLAGEGEQYF.

The chain combines TRBV27 with TRBJ1-1; TRBD1 is a possible D gene (5 bases). The CDR3 runs to 14 residues. The germline gives CDR1 MNHEY, CDR2 SMNVEV (reference sequence). V shed 5 bases and J shed 5 bases, with 15 bases lying between them. The CDR3 protein is CASSIGGARTEAFF. The CDR3 DNA reads TGTGCCAGCAGTATCGGGGGAGCGAGGACTGAAGCTTTCTTT.

V gene TRBV7-9 combines with J gene TRBJ1-2, with 7 nucleotides matching TRBD1. The CDR3 runs to 16 residues. Trimming at V came to 4 bases and at J to 4 bases, leaving 12 bases not matched to a gene. Germline-derived CDR1 and CDR2 are SEHNR and FQNEAQ (reference sequence). Here the CDR3 DNA reads TGTGCCAGCAGCTCAGTGGACAGGATTCTATTCTATGGCTACACCTTC. Protein: CASSSVDRILFYGYTF.

The V and J genes are TRBV29-1 and TRBJ1-1; 7 bases match TRBD1. V was pared by 7 bases and J by 0 bases, with 8 bases of the junction left unmatched. The CDR3 spans 14 residues. Germline CDR1 SQVTM, CDR2 ANQGSEA. The CDR3 sequence is CSAKLTGLNTEAFF. CDR3 sequence (DNA): TGCAGCGCCAAGTTGACAGGGTTGAACACTGAAGCTTTCTTT.

This chain joins TRBV15 and TRBJ2-5; 9 nucleotides match TRBD1. CDR1 is LNHNV and CDR2 is YYDKDF in the germline V gene (reference sequence). The CDR3 has 13 residues. The V gene end was trimmed by 9 bases and the J gene end by 13 bases; junction bases not matched to a gene: 15. CDR3 sequence: CATRQGVAGSAYF. In DNA form, the CDR3 reads TGTGCCACGAGACAGGGGGTGGCGGGATCGGCGTACTTC.

This sequence joins TRBV11-3 and TRBJ2-1; 7 nucleotides line up with TRBD1. Germline loops: CDR1 SGHNT, CDR2 YENEEA. J was trimmed by 4 bases and V by 1 base; bases with no gene match: 4. This CDR3 spans 15 amino acids. This CDR3 is CASSLGRTGYNEQFF. The CDR3 nucleotides read TGTGCCAGCAGCTTAGGGCGGACAGGTTACAATGAGCAGTTCTTC.

The chain uses TRBV14 and TRBJ2-7, with D tentatively TRBD2 (6 bases). This CDR3 has 13 residues. Looked up from germline, CDR1 is SGHDN and CDR2 is FVKESK. V shed 5 bases and J shed 6 bases, with 14 bases lying between them. This chain's CDR3 is CASSSRLEGEQYF. The CDR3 nucleotides are TGTGCCAGCAGCTCCAGACTAGAAGGCGAGCAGTACTTC.

This clonotype was found once. The rearrangement uses TRBV28 and TRBJ2-5; possibly TRBD1 for D (6 bases). CDR1 MDHEN and CDR2 SYDVKM come from the germline V gene. The ends were cut back, 5 bases at V and 1 base at J, with 14 bases in the middle. This CDR3 region has 15 residues. The CDR3 coding sequence is TGTGCCAGCAGTGTGCTGGGGGCAGCCCAAGAGACCCAGTACTTC. Translation gives CASSVLGAAQETQYF.

The V and J genes are TRBV11-2 and TRBJ2-1; D unresolved. The CDR3 has 15 residues. Germline V CDR1 and CDR2: SGHAT, FQNNGV. Between the trimmed V and J ends, which lost 0 bases and 4 bases, there was a span of 10 bases. CDR3 loop: CASSLESTQYNEQFF. CDR3 in DNA: TGTGCCAGCAGCTTAGAGTCGACACAATACAATGAGCAGTTCTTC.

V is TRBV27 and J is TRBJ2-3; D not certain. Trimming took 6 bases from V and 0 from J, leaving 10 bases between them. The CDR3 covers 14 residues. Germline lookup yields CDR1 MNHEY and CDR2 SMNVEV (reference sequence). The CDR3 loop is CASRAIPSTDTQYF. CDR3 DNA: TGTGCCAGCAGGGCGATACCTAGCACAGATACGCAGTATTTT.

The chain combines TRBV7-9 with TRBJ2-7; TRBD1 matches at 8 bases. Germline CDR1 SEHNR, CDR2 FQNEAQ (reference sequence). The length of the CDR3 is 15 residues. V dropped 3 bases and J dropped 2; count of bases not matched to a gene: 6. The CDR3, as DNA: TGTGCCAGCAGCTTCGGGACAGGTTACACCTACGAGCAGTACTTC. Encoded protein: CASSFGTGYTYEQYF.

The CDR3 here is CASSLVGGRPDTQYF. The CDR3 DNA reads TGTGCCAGCAGCTTAGTGGGAGGGAGGCCAGATACGCAGTATTTT. The chain couples TRBV7-6 to TRBJ2-3; 7 positions match TRBD2. V lost 1 base and J lost 4; bases outside the gene matches: 5. The CDR3 totals 15 residues. CDR1 is SGHVS and CDR2 is FNYEAQ in the germline V gene.

This clonotype was seen more than once but under ten times. This chain links TRBV3-1 with TRBJ1-1; D might be TRBD1 (5 bases). Germline CDR1 reads LGHDT; CDR2 reads YNNKEL (reference sequence). Deletions cut 1 base from V and 5 bases from J, with 11 bases between. CDR3 size: 14 residues. CDR3 in amino acids: CASSQVGVGTEAFF. In DNA form, the CDR3 reads TGTGCCAGCAGCCAAGTAGGGGTGGGGACTGAAGCTTTCTTT.

This chain uses TRBV30 with TRBJ1-1; D unresolved. CDR1 is GTSNPN, CDR2 SVGIG, per germline (reference sequence). V was clipped by 0 bases and J by 6 bases, with 8 bases between them. The CDR3 contains 12 residues. The chain's CDR3 is CAWSVMGAEAFF. In DNA, the CDR3 is TGTGCCTGGAGTGTAATGGGAGCTGAAGCTTTCTTT.

This chain connects TRBV12-3 or TRBV12-4 to TRBJ2-2, with a possible D match to TRBD1 (5 bases). The CDR3 has 15 amino acids. Deletions cut 2 bases from V and 2 bases from J, with 9 bases between. The chain's CDR3 is CASSLLGHNTGELFF. CDR3 in DNA: TGTGCCAGCAGTTTACTTGGACACAACACCGGGGAGCTGTTTTTT.

V usage is TRBV27 and J usage is TRBJ2-7; D is uncertain. The CDR3 sequence is 14 residues long. Between the trimmed V and J ends, which lost 5 bases and 3 bases, there was a span of 14 bases. Looked up from germline, CDR1 is MNHEY and CDR2 is SMNVEV (reference sequence). The CDR3 coding sequence is TGTGCCAGCAGTCCAGGCTTCGAAAACTACGAGCAGTACTTC. This gives the protein CASSPGFENYEQYF.

This rearrangement joins TRBV12-5 to TRBJ2-3; unclear D gene. The germline CDR1 and CDR2 sequences are LGHNT and FRNRAP. Trimming shortened V by 2 bases and J by 2 bases, and 23 bases separated the two germline ends. CDR3 length equals 19 residues. DNA of the CDR3: TGTGCTAGTGGTTTGCTGGGGTTGGGTAGTGGCGGCGACACAGATACGCAGTATTTT. This sequence encodes CASGLLGLGSGGDTDTQYF.